This T cell receptor beta chain is drawn from a study of blood T cell repertoires in COVID-19 (dated by TCRdb to the early 2020s). Context from the whole study: The collaborator samples originated in the United States, Italy and Spain and spanned the acute and convalescent phases of COVID-19. The prospective study material was composed of cDNA or gDNA derived from T cells, B-cell-depleted T cells, or PBMCs. The repertoires were released in a freely available public database intended as a resource for research on the immune response to SARS-CoV-2. Where available, HLA class I and class II types were obtained from metadata supplied by the sample provider rather than from assay-based typing. Samples came from the ongoing ImmuneRACE study (first 160 participants) plus 1,254 subjects from 6 global collaborators. Subjects who had been exposed to COVID-19, were actively infected with it, or had recovered from it provided the deeply sampled blood TCRbeta repertoires that made up the dataset. Sample metadata almost always included a de-identified subject ID, COVID-19 status, age in years and sex. Points the paper makes about the study in general: How much clinical and demographic metadata was included differed by source and by participant, and the metadata was provided uncurated.

The collaborating institutions used their own protocols to collect whole blood in K2EDTA tubes. Collaborator samples were shipped for TCRbeta analysis as frozen whole blood, isolated PBMCs, or DNA extracted from either sample type. A note on this clone: No cognate antigen has been identified for it. Base qualities are missing; no much larger clone stands one base away.

The germline V gene supplies CDR1 MNHEY and CDR2 SVGAGI. V has 7 bases trimmed and J has 5 bases trimmed; junction bases matching no gene number 6. The CDR3 goes from the cysteine to the phenylalanine over 13 residues. Left in the record is the CDR3 DNA by itself, 39 bases read in frame from the first base. TCRbeta CDR3 regions were amplified from genomic DNA by means of the immunoSEQ Assay, a bias-controlled multiplex PCR. The original methods were these. Nucleated cell counts per sample were estimated from amplification of reference gene primers within the assay. To quantify the absolute abundance of each unique TCRbeta CDR3 rearrangement, sequence reads were collapsed and filtered. Productive Simpson clonality was computed per sample as the square root of Simpson's diversity index over productive rearrangements. TCRdb re-hosts the immuneACCESS table, in-frame sequences only. Its copies lack some clones; in the studies checked, an unresolved V gene accounts for under half of them, and the cause for the rest is not known. The DNA was the basis for D and trimming; V, J and clone size are from that table. A total of fewer than 100,000 clones appear in this sample, 75% to 90% of them only once. Clones ranked in the top ten supply 10% of the sample.

The V and J genes are TRBV6-5 and TRBJ1-1, with 8 bases aligning to TRBD1. Sequencing was carried out using peripheral blood. This clonotype was sampled from a woman in her seventies with acute or convalescent COVID-19. Here is the DNA: TGTGCCAGCATTTTCAGGGGGCGGACTGAAGCTTTCTTT. This encodes CASIFRGRTEAFF.